This TCR beta chain appears in the sequencing data of a study of CD8 T cells in ankylosing spondylitis. Study-wide results and limits: Blood of patients with ankylosing spondylitis appeared to be characterized by a TCR beta motif of eight highly homologous variants. Peripheral blood samples showed relatively rare disease-linked clones, and these clones were CD8+. Clones tied to disease were said to be significantly enriched in matched ankylosing spondylitis synovial fluid. Several of the motif variants were reported before in synovial fluid and blood from reactive arthritis.

Turning to this clonotype: Its antigen is not known.

TCRdb passed the 5' RACE reads through MiXCR, listing each CDR3 protein once. The data show some 140,000 distinct CDR3 sequences, with roughly 8.4% seen just once and about 7.3% held by the top ten. Germline-derived CDR1 and CDR2 are SNHLY and FYNNEI. This CDR3 region has 19 residues. V trimming: 10 bases; J trimming: 0 bases; junction bases outside the gene matches: 15. This clonotype was obtained from a male donor with ankylosing spondylitis. The V call is TRBV2, the J call TRBJ2-6; TRBD2 agrees at 10 bases. Sequencing used synovial fluid, either unsorted or a sorted T cell fraction (not recorded which). In nucleotides, the CDR3 is TGTGCCATCAGGTCAGTCTCTAGCGGGGGTCCCTCTGGGGCCAACGTCCTGACTTTC. Translation: CAIRSVSSGGPSGANVLTF.